These T cell receptor beta chains were read from a single sample in a study of molecular identifiers for immune sequencing clone quantification. MiXCR, applied by TCRdb to the PCR reads, yields one record per CDR3 protein. The sample includes approximately 500,000 distinct CDR3 sequences, around 25% of them seen just once. The specimen sequenced was naive CD8+ T cells from blood, with Jurkat cell RNA spiked in. The receptor source for this set is a human donor in good health. Some libraries in this study had Jurkat cell RNA spiked in. CDR3s include the opening cysteine and the closing phenylalanine or tryptophan. D genes are given only for firm matches. Clone size, where shown, is once, few, many, or a class for clones that have expanded.

many | TRBD1 | TRBJ1-4 | TRBV29-1 | CSVEDLAGGEKLFF | TGCAGCGTTGAAGATCTGGCAGGGGGGGAAAAACTGTTTTTT
few | - | TRBJ1-1 | TRBV4-1 | CASSQAVTENTEAFF | TGCGCCAGCAGCCAAGCAGTTACGGAGAACACTGAAGCTTTCTTT
- | TRBD2 | TRBJ2-5 | TRBV6-5 | CASSLLLASGGRETQYF | TGTGCCAGCTCTCTTCTCCTTGCTAGCGGGGGGCGAGAGACCCAGTACTTC
- | - | TRBJ1-2 | TRBV12-3/TRBV12-4 | CASSLGQNLLSYGYTF | TGTGCCAGCAGTTTAGGGCAGAATCTTCTCTCCTATGGCTACACCTTC
- | TRBD1 | TRBJ2-7 | TRBV6-5 | CASSYSGTGAEQYF | TGTGCCAGCAGTTACTCCGGGACAGGGGCCGAGCAGTACTTC
few | - | TRBJ2-5 | TRBV7-3 | CASSSIEGETQYF | TGTGCCAGCAGCTCGATCGAGGGAGAGACCCAGTACTTC
- | - | TRBJ1-2 | TRBV7-9 | CASTHPDSHYSYTF | TGTGCCAGCACGCACCCCGACAGTCACTATAGCTACACCTTC
few | - | TRBJ2-5 | TRBV2 | CARGGLLQETQYF | TGTGCCCGAGGGGGGTTGCTCCAAGAGACCCAGTACTTC
many | - | TRBJ2-1 | TRBV7-2 | CASSSPGVSWNNEQFF | TGTGCCAGCAGCTCACCAGGGGTCTCTTGGAACAATGAGCAGTTCTTC
- | - | TRBJ1-5 | TRBV30 | CARSVGSYSNQPQHF | TGTGCCCGGAGTGTAGGCAGCTACTCGAATCAGCCCCAGCATTTT
many | - | TRBJ2-7 | TRBV5-1 | CASSFVTGTYEQYF | TGCGCCAGCAGCTTCGTTACGGGGACCTACGAGCAGTACTTC
many | - | TRBJ2-5 | TRBV4-1 | CASSQIGPGPHETQYF | TGCGCCAGCAGCCAAATTGGCCCCGGACCTCACGAGACCCAGTACTTC